This T cell receptor beta chain was observed in a study of cytomegalovirus exposure and HLA in healthy donors. Study in general: An earlier analysis found around 100 million unique TCR beta sequences from approximately 170 million T cells. Study observations and caveats: Later on, an analysis found that several of the most significant clusters appeared to be linked to common viral pathogens, which included parvovirus B19.

The PCR had 60 Vbeta and 13 Jbeta primers. TCRdb keeps only in-frame clones here, not all; method: immunoSEQ multiplex PCR. This table has approximately 70,000 clones, around three quarters appearing once. V dropped 6 bases and J dropped 8; count of bases not matched to a gene: 12. The CDR3 runs to 16 residues. From germline, CDR1 is SEHNR and CDR2 FQNEAQ (reference sequence). About this clone itself: What it binds is unknown.

This sequence was found in a man aged 50 to 59 in good health and CMV-seronegative. The sequencing sample was made of PBMCs. This rearrangement joins TRBV7-9 to TRBJ2-3, with 12 bases that match TRBD2. The CDR3 DNA follows: TGTGCCAGCAGGCGCAATCGGACTAGCGGGGTTGGTACGCAGTATTTT. This codes for CASRRNRTSGVGTQYF. The variable domain in full, with the rest retrieved from reference TRBV7-9 and TRBJ2-3, is DTGVSQNPRHKITKRGQNVTFRCDPISEHNRLYWYRQTLGQGPEFLTYFQNEAQLEKSRLLSDRFSAERPKGSFSTLEIQRTEQGDSAMYLCASRRNRTSGVGTQYFGPGTRLTVL.